The 24 T cell receptor beta chains listed next were all sequenced from one sample in a study of T-cell memory formation after mild COVID-19 (dated by TCRdb to about 2021). The library was prepared using 5' RACE. The instrument was an Illumina NovaSeq 6000. The public reads were run again by TCRdb, first through fastp at Q25 and then through MiXCR, and only productive beta chains were kept. Rows matching on CDR3 protein sequence are summarized as one entry with the most common DNA and genes. The table for this sample lists around 390,000 distinct CDR3 sequences; 15% to 20% of them were counted only once. The ten largest clones capture around a fifth of the sample. Sequences were obtained from PBMCs or a T cell subset sorted from them (not recorded which). Receptors originate from a man younger than 35 who had mild COVID-19 (a few samples of this study predate the infection). The sample titles of this study are shuffled in the database, so cell type and time point are left out; the donor was told from shared clones.

The table lists this clonotype with a few counts. This chain uses TRBV7-8 with TRBJ2-5; the match to TRBD2 covers 7 bases. V was pared by 3 bases and J by 0 bases, with 1 base of the junction left unmatched. The germline V gene encodes CDR1 SGHVS and CDR2 FQNEAQ. There are 14 residues in the CDR3. In nucleotides, the CDR3 is TGTGCCAGCAGCTTTGGGGGGGACCAAGAGACCCAGTACTTC. As protein: CASSFGGDQETQYF.

This clonotype was recorded at least ten times. This rearrangement joins TRBV18 to TRBJ2-2; D might be TRBD1 (5 bases). In germline, CDR1 is KGHSH, CDR2 LQKENI. Trimming left V 2 bases short and J 7 bases short, with 17 bases between. The CDR3 is made up of 16 amino acids. The CDR3 sequence is CASSPSSTAWIGELFF. Here the CDR3 DNA reads TGTGCCAGCTCACCATCATCGACAGCGTGGATCGGGGAGCTGTTTTTT.

The sample holds a few counts of this clonotype. The genes are TRBV12-3 or TRBV12-4 and TRBJ2-7; the match to TRBD1 covers 8 bases. The CDR3 has 15 amino acids. V shed 7 bases, J shed 9 bases, and the junction held 17 bases outside the gene matches. The CDR3, as DNA: TGTGCCAGCACCCTAAGGGGACAGGCGAGTTCGAGGCAGTACTTC. This gives the protein CASTLRGQASSRQYF.

This clonotype was detected a few times. This rearrangement joins TRBV12-3 or TRBV12-4 to TRBJ2-2; D uncertain. Between the trimmed V and J ends, which lost 5 bases and 10 bases, there was a span of 14 bases. The CDR3 length is 13 residues. The CDR3, as DNA: TGTGCCAGCAGTCTGGCGGTGGGTATGGAGCTGTTTTTT. As protein: CASSLAVGMELFF.

This clonotype was detected a few times. CDR3 bases: TGTGCCAGCAGTTACCTCGACCAGGGGGGGACCCAGTACTTC. It codes for CASSYLDQGGTQYF. The V call is TRBV6-2 or TRBV6-3, the J call TRBJ2-5; the D gene is possibly TRBD1 (7 bases). The CDR3 has 14 residues. Per the germline V gene, CDR1 is MNHEY and CDR2 is SVGEGT. The V end lost 2 bases, the J end lost 7 bases, and 14 bases lay between the germline ends.

The J gene is TRBJ2-3, the V gene TRBV7-9; 7 bases align to TRBD2. This CDR3 is 15 amino acids long. Germline assignment: CDR1 SEHNR and CDR2 FQNEAQ (reference sequence). The V gene end was trimmed by 3 bases and the J gene end by 0 bases; junction bases not matched to a gene: 3. The CDR3 DNA reads TGTGCCAGCAGCTTGGGGACTATAAGCACAGATACGCAGTATTTT. Translated: CASSLGTISTDTQYF.

This clonotype has a count of ten or more. The chain is built from TRBV29-1 and TRBJ1-2; no firm D call. Germline V lookup: CDR1 SQVTM, CDR2 ANQGSEA. V was cut by 4 bases and J by 8 bases, with 11 bases left in between. The CDR3 length is 11 residues. The CDR3 coding sequence is TGCAGCGTTGCCGCTGACACCGGCTACACCTTC. Translated, it gives CSVAADTGYTF.

The rearrangement links TRBV7-2 to TRBJ2-3; 11 bases agree with TRBD2. The V and J ends lost 5 bases and 6 bases, in that order; junction bases with no gene match: 7. This CDR3 region has 15 residues. The germline CDR1 and CDR2 sequences are SGHTA and FQGNSA. CDR3 sequence: CASSVSGGVGDTQYF. The CDR3 region has the DNA TGTGCCAGCAGCGTTAGCGGGGGGGTGGGGGATACGCAGTATTTT.

There are many counts of this clonotype. This sequence joins TRBV7-9 and TRBJ2-1, with 12 bases aligning to TRBD2. The CDR3 has 13 residues. The trim removed 6 bases at V and 8 bases at J, leaving 2 bases unmatched. In germline, CDR1 is SEHNR, CDR2 FQNEAQ (reference sequence). The CDR3 coding sequence is TGTGCCAGCAGTCTAGCGGGGGGGCATGAGCAGTTCTTC. Its translation is CASSLAGGHEQFF.

This clonotype has just a few counts. This chain links TRBV12-3 or TRBV12-4 with TRBJ2-2; no reliable D call. The ends were cut back, 0 bases at V and 2 bases at J, with 7 bases in the middle. The CDR3 covers 15 residues. The CDR3 nucleotides are TGTGCCAGCAGTTTAGCAGACCTTAACACCGGGGAGCTGTTTTTT. Protein sequence: CASSLADLNTGELFF.

This clonotype was seen a few times. The chain couples TRBV5-6 to TRBJ1-2; 9 bases are shared with TRBD1. The germline V gene encodes CDR1 SGHDT and CDR2 YYEEEE. The CDR3 is made up of 14 amino acids. Losses at the gene ends were 4 bases for V and 4 bases for J; bases not matched to a gene: 5. The CDR3, as DNA: TGTGCCAGCAGCGACAGGGGGTTAAGCTATGGCTACACCTTC. Translated, it gives CASSDRGLSYGYTF.

The chain is built from TRBV6-5 and TRBJ2-7, with 7 bases fitting TRBD2. Per germline, CDR1 MNHEY and CDR2 SVGAGI. The CDR3 has 14 residues. V lost 4 bases and J lost 3; bases outside the gene matches: 6. CDR3 loop: CASSSSTGGYEQYF. The CDR3 bases are TGTGCCAGCAGTTCATCTACGGGGGGCTACGAGCAGTACTTC.

The chain is built from TRBV18 and TRBJ2-1; 8 nucleotides line up with TRBD1. The V and J ends lost 8 bases and 7 bases, in that order; junction bases with no gene match: 4. This CDR3 has 12 amino acids. Per germline, CDR1 KGHSH and CDR2 LQKENI. This CDR3 is CASAGGWNEQFF. In DNA, the CDR3 is TGTGCCAGCGCAGGGGGCTGGAATGAGCAGTTCTTC.

This clonotype was detected only a few times. The rearrangement links TRBV6-5 to TRBJ1-2, with TRBD1 matching 7 bases. The CDR3 sequence is 16 residues long. The germline gives CDR1 MNHEY, CDR2 SVGAGI. V lost 0 bases to trimming and J lost 3 bases; unmatched junction nucleotides: 7. The CDR3 reads CASSYSTGRSDYGYTF. CDR3 bases: TGTGCCAGCAGTTACTCGACAGGGAGGAGCGACTATGGCTACACCTTC.

V and J are TRBV7-2 and TRBJ1-6, with TRBD1 identical over 9 bases. The CDR3 has 14 amino acids. CDR1 is SGHTA, CDR2 FQGNSA, per germline. V lost 10 bases and J lost 10; bases outside the gene matches: 11. CDR3 in amino acids: CATWDGQGYSPLHF. The CDR3 DNA reads as TGTGCCACCTGGGATGGACAGGGGTACTCACCCCTCCACTTT.

This clonotype was seen a few times. The chain links TRBV5-4 to TRBJ2-3, with D maybe TRBD2 (5 bases). Trimming removed 3 bases from V and 10 bases from J, with 15 bases in between. This CDR3 has 13 amino acids. The V gene's germline CDR1 is SGHNT and CDR2 YYREEE (reference sequence). The CDR3 loop reads CASSWSRGAAQYF. DNA for the CDR3: TGTGCCAGCAGCTGGTCTCGGGGAGCCGCGCAGTATTTT.

This clonotype was picked up a small number of times. V and J are TRBV24-1 and TRBJ2-3; no definite D call. Per germline, CDR1 KGHDR and CDR2 SFDVKD. V was cut by 9 bases and J by 1 base, with 16 bases left in between. The CDR3 consists of 15 residues. CDR3 DNA: TGTGCCACCGCTCATGCGCAGGATCGCACAGATACGCAGTATTTT. Its protein product is CATAHAQDRTDTQYF.

This clonotype was picked up a small number of times. The V and J genes are TRBV7-9 and TRBJ2-5; TRBD1 agrees at 9 bases. V lost 4 bases to trimming and J lost 5 bases; unmatched junction nucleotides: 11. The CDR3 has 16 residues. The germline gives CDR1 SEHNR, CDR2 FQNEAQ (reference sequence). The CDR3 DNA reads as TGTGCCAGCAGCTGGGACAGGGAGCGCCGAGGGGAGACCCAGTACTTC. Amino acids: CASSWDRERRGETQYF.

The sample holds a few counts of this clonotype. The genes are TRBV7-3 and TRBJ2-5, with 11 bases lining up with TRBD2. This CDR3 is built from 16 residues. Per the germline V gene, CDR1 is SGHTA and CDR2 is FQGTGA. The J segment lost 5 bases and the V segment lost 5 bases, leaving 10 bases of the junction unmatched. CDR3 nucleotides: TGTGCCAGCAGCCTCGGTACTAGCGGGGGCGGGGAGACCCAGTACTTC. This sequence encodes CASSLGTSGGGETQYF.

This clonotype was counted a few times. The CDR3 nucleotides read TGTGCCAGCAGCTACCCGAAAGAGACCCAGTACTTC. As protein: CASSYPKETQYF. This chain connects TRBV7-2 to TRBJ2-5; D is undetermined. V lost 4 bases and J 3 bases, leaving 6 bases between the germline ends. The germline gives CDR1 SGHTA, CDR2 FQGNSA. CDR3 length: 12 residues.

V is TRBV7-9 and J is TRBJ2-1; 7 bases align to TRBD2. The CDR3 runs 16 residues. The germline CDR1 and CDR2 sequences are SEHNR and FQNEAQ (reference sequence). Trimming removed 2 bases from V and 7 bases from J; junction bases left unmatched: 11. The CDR3 sequence: CASSLLLAAFRNEQFF. The CDR3, as DNA: TGTGCCAGCAGCTTACTTCTAGCGGCCTTTAGGAATGAGCAGTTCTTC.

This clonotype occurred a few times. The chain uses TRBV25-1 and TRBJ1-1; 8 nucleotides match TRBD1. Trimming at V came to 4 bases and at J to 7 bases, leaving 8 bases not matched to a gene. The CDR3 spans 14 residues. CDR1 is MGHDK, CDR2 SYGVNS, per germline. The CDR3 loop reads CASSGPGGAVEAFF. In nucleotides, the CDR3 is TGTGCCAGCAGTGGGCCAGGGGGCGCGGTTGAAGCTTTCTTT.

This chain links TRBV6-5 with TRBJ1-2, with D tentatively TRBD1 (5 bases). The CDR3 covers 17 residues. From germline, CDR1 is MNHEY and CDR2 SVGAGI. Trimming cost V 5 bases and J 2 bases, with 21 bases left between them. The CDR3 DNA follows: TGTGCCAGCAGTCACCCCGACCCGGGGAGGGGCAACTATGGCTACACCTTC. This translates into CASSHPDPGRGNYGYTF.

This clonotype was observed many times. This rearrangement joins TRBV3-1 to TRBJ2-7; TRBD2 aligns across 13 bases. The CDR3 length is 14 residues. Germline-derived CDR1 and CDR2 are LGHDT and YNNKEL (reference sequence). Losses at the gene ends were 4 bases for V and 5 bases for J; bases not matched to a gene: 2. The CDR3 nucleotides are TGTGCCAGCAGCCTAGGACTAGCGGGGGACGAGCAGTACTTC. It yields the protein CASSLGLAGDEQYF.